The 2 T cell receptor beta chains reported below all come from one sample, sequenced in a study of blood T cell repertoires in COVID-19 (dated by TCRdb to about 2020). Libraries were built with the immunoSEQ multiplex PCR assay. TCRdb re-hosts the immuneACCESS table, in-frame sequences only. Its copies lack some clones; in the studies checked, an unresolved V gene accounts for under half of them, and the cause for the rest is not known. The sample table lists 190,000 or so clones, roughly 86% of them with a count of one. The ten most abundant clones make up around 10% of the sample. The sample was PBMCs or T cells enriched from blood (not recorded which). All receptors derive from a man between 18 and 35 years old with acute COVID-19.

This chain links TRBV6-2 or TRBV6-3 with TRBJ2-7; 8 bases are a match to TRBD2. Looked up from germline, CDR1 is MNHEY and CDR2 is SVGEGT. This CDR3 spans 16 amino acids. V dropped 5 bases and J dropped 2; count of bases not matched to a gene: 11. The CDR3 DNA sequence: TGTGCCAGCAGTCTGGCTACTAGCGGATTTACCTACGAGCAGTACTTC. Translation: CASSLATSGFTYEQYF.

The chain combines TRBV28 with TRBJ2-2, with 7 bases identical to TRBD1. CDR3 length: 15 amino acids. Germline V gene lookup returns CDR1 MDHEN and CDR2 SYDVKM. The ends lost 8 bases at V and 3 bases at J; junction bases unmatched: 9. CDR3 sequence: CASARTGHDTGELFF. Here the CDR3 DNA reads TGTGCCAGCGCCCGGACAGGTCATGACACCGGGGAGCTGTTTTTT.